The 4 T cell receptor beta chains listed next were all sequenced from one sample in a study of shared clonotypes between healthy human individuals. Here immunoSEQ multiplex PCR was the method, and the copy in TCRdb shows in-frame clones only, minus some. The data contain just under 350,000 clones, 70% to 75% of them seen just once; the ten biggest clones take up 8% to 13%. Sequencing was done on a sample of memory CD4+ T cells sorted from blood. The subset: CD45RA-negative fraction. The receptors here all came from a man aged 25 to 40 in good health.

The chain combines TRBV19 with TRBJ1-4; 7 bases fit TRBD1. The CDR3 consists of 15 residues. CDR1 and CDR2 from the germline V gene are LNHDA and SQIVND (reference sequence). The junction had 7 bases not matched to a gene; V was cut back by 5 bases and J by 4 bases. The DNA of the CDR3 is TGTGCCAGTAGTGGTTGGGACAGTCATAATGAAAAACTGTTTTTT. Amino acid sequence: CASSGWDSHNEKLFF.

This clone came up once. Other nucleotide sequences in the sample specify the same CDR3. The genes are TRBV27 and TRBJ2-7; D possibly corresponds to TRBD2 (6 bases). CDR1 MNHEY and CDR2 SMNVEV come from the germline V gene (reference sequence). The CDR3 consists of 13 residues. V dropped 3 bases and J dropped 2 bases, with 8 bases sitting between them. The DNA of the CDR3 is TGTGCCAGCAGTTTGACGGGGGCCTACGAGCAGTACTTC. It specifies CASSLTGAYEQYF.

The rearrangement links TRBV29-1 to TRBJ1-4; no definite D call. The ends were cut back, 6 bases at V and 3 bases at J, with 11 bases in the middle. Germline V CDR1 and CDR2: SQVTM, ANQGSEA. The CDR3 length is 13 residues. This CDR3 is CSVRRSSNEKLFF. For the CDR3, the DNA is TGCAGCGTCAGACGGTCATCTAATGAAAAACTGTTTTTT.

The CDR3 here is CASGGGIDTGELFF. CDR3 nucleotide sequence: TGTGCCAGCGGGGGCGGGATAGACACCGGGGAGCTGTTTTTT. V and J are TRBV2 and TRBJ2-2; possibly TRBD1 or TRBD2 for D (6 bases each). The CDR3 length is 14 residues. The germline V gene has CDR1 SNHLY and CDR2 FYNNEI. Trimming cost V 8 bases and J 3 bases, with 13 bases left between them. The variable domain in full, completed from reference TRBV2 and TRBJ2-2, reads EPEVTQTPSHQVTQMGQEVILRCVPISNHLYFYWYRQILGQKVEFLVSFYNNEISEKSEIFDDQFSVERPDGSNFTLKIRSTKLEDSAMYFCASGGGIDTGELFFGEGSRLTVL.